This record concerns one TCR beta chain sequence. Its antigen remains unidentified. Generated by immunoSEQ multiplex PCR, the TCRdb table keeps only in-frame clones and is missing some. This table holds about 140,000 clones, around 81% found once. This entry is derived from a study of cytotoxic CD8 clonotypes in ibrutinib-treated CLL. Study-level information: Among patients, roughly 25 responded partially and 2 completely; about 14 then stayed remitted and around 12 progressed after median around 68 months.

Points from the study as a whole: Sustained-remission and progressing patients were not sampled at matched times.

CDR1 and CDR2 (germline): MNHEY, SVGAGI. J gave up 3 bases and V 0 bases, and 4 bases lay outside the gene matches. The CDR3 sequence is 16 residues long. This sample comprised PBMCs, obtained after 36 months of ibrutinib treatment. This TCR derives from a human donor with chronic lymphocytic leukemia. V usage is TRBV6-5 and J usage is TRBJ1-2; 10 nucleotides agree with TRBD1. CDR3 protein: CASSYSRTGGHYGYTF. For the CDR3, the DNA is TGTGCCAGCAGTTACTCGAGGACAGGGGGTCACTATGGCTACACCTTC.